Each of the 10 T cell receptor beta chains below was sequenced from the same sample in a study of T cell responses to AZD1222 COVID-19 vaccine. Sequenced by immunoSEQ multiplex PCR; TCRdb stores in-frame clones only, minus some. Of about 150,000 clones in the sample, around 90% were seen once. The sequences come from peripheral blood, collected on day 0 of AZD1222 vaccination. These receptors were collected from an adult in good health.

V usage is TRBV19 and J usage is TRBJ2-2; D is perhaps TRBD1 or TRBD2 (6 bases each). The V gene's germline CDR1 is LNHDA and CDR2 SQIVND (reference sequence). The CDR3 extends over 15 amino acids. Trimming left V 6 bases short and J 7 bases short, with 18 bases between. CDR3 region: CASSILAGGGGELFF. Written as DNA, the CDR3 is TGTGCCAGTAGCATCCTCGCCGGGGGCGGCGGGGAGCTGTTTTTT. Supplemented by reference TRBV19 and TRBJ2-2, the full variable domain reads DGGITQSPKYLFRKEGQNVTLSCEQNLNHDAMYWYRQDPGQGLRLIYYSQIVNDFQKGDIAEGYSVSREKKESFPLTVTSAQKNPTAFYLCASSILAGGGGELFFGEGSRLTVL.

The rearrangement links TRBV6-5 to TRBJ1-2; D gene ambiguous. CDR1 MNHEY and CDR2 SVGAGI come from the germline V gene. Trimming took off 6 bases at V and 6 bases at J, with 8 bases between the two ends. The CDR3 is 11 amino acids. The CDR3 DNA is TGTGCCAGCAGGGGGATAGATGGCTACACCTTC. Protein product: CASRGIDGYTF.

The chain has TRBV6-5 and TRBJ1-2; 7 nucleotides match TRBD1. The CDR3 totals 15 residues. Per the germline V gene, CDR1 is MNHEY and CDR2 is SVGAGI. The V gene end was trimmed by 4 bases and the J gene end by 4 bases; junction bases not matched to a gene: 9. The CDR3 sequence: CASSSAPGQFYGYTF. Written as DNA, the CDR3 is TGTGCCAGCAGTTCCGCCCCGGGACAGTTCTATGGCTACACCTTC.

The chain recombines TRBV3-1 (or the pseudogene TRBV3-2) with TRBJ1-6; tentatively, D is TRBD1 (5 bases). Germline V lookup: CDR1 LGHDT, CDR2 YNNKEL (reference sequence). The CDR3 is 16 amino acids. With 3 bases removed from V and 4 bases from J, the gap between germline ends came to 13 bases. The CDR3 sequence is CASSQDQQVYNSPLHF. The CDR3 DNA reads TGTGCCAGCAGCCAGGATCAACAGGTATATAATTCACCCCTCCACTTT.

CDR3 sequence (DNA): TGCGCCAGCAGCTTAGGACAGGTTAAGGATGGCTACACCTTC. The encoded protein is CASSLGQVKDGYTF. The chain has TRBV5-1 and TRBJ1-2; 7 bases map to TRBD1. J gave up 6 bases and V 2 bases, and 7 bases lay outside the gene matches. CDR1 and CDR2 (germline): SGHRS, YFSETQ. The CDR3 runs 14 residues.

V gene TRBV5-6 combines with J gene TRBJ1-2, with D possibly being TRBD1 (5 bases). The CDR3 is made up of 13 amino acids. The V end lost 4 bases, the J end lost 7 bases, and 14 bases lay between the germline ends. Germline loops: CDR1 SGHDT, CDR2 YYEEEE. The CDR3 DNA sequence: TGTGCCAGCAGCCCTGGGGACCGAGGTGGCTACACCTTC. Translated, it gives CASSPGDRGGYTF.

V gene TRBV25-1 combines with J gene TRBJ2-7; no definite D call. The length of the CDR3 is 14 residues. The V end was cut by 3 bases, the J end by 1 base, with 10 bases between. Germline V gives CDR1 MGHDK, CDR2 SYGVNS. CDR3: CASSEIGGSYEQYF. The CDR3, as DNA: TGTGCCAGCAGTGAGATCGGCGGATCCTACGAGCAGTACTTC.

The chain joins TRBV7-2 to TRBJ1-6; 11 bases line up with TRBD1. The CDR3 covers 15 residues. V shed 5 bases and J 9 bases; nucleotides not matched to a gene: 6. CDR1 and CDR2 (germline): SGHTA, FQGNSA. The CDR3 loop reads CASSPQGQGVSPLHF. DNA of the CDR3: TGTGCCAGCAGCCCTCAGGGACAGGGGGTTTCACCCCTCCACTTT.

This clone has only one observation. This chain joins TRBV7-2 and TRBJ1-1; D unresolved. Germline loops: CDR1 SGHTA, CDR2 FQGNSA. The CDR3 has 15 residues. With 1 base removed from V and 2 bases from J, the gap between germline ends came to 11 bases. The CDR3 bases are TGTGCCAGCAGCTTAGGCTTGATACAAAACACTGAAGCTTTCTTT. Protein sequence: CASSLGLIQNTEAFF.

This chain joins TRBV28 and TRBJ1-6, with D perhaps TRBD1 (6 bases). Germline lookup yields CDR1 MDHEN and CDR2 SYDVKM. The V end was cut by 6 bases, the J end by 6 bases, with 6 bases between. The CDR3 is 12 residues long. CDR3 loop: CASRDSNSPLHF. The CDR3 DNA follows: TGTGCCAGCAGGGACAGTAATTCACCCCTCCACTTT.